This T cell receptor beta chain derives from a study of blood T cell repertoires in COVID-19. The study drew participants aged about 18 to 95 years from 20 to 30 US areas. Participants' own reports of clinical history determined their cohort assignment. This CDR3 comprises 14 residues. Germline V gene sequence: CDR1 SGDLS, CDR2 YYNGEE. V lost 3 bases to trimming and J lost 9 bases; unmatched junction nucleotides: 6. In the study's own analysis: Researchers report that nucleated cell counts were estimated from reference gene primer amplification. Only in-frame clones appear in the TCRdb table, and some are missing; sequencing was by immunoSEQ multiplex PCR. The DNA gave D and trimming, while V, J and clone size come from that table. The data contain approximately 260,000 clones, around 90% of them singletons.

This sequence joins TRBV9 and TRBJ2-1, with 10 bases identical to TRBD2. Sequencing used PBMCs or T cells enriched from blood (not recorded which). The receptor was derived from a woman aged 30 to 39 with acute COVID-19. The CDR3 coding sequence is TGTGCCAGCAGCGGGAGACTAGCGGGCGCTGAGCAGTTCTTC. It encodes CASSGRLAGAEQFF. The complete variable domain, with remaining parts taken from reference TRBV9 and TRBJ2-1, reads DSGVTQTPKHLITATGQRVTLRCSPRSGDLSVYWYQQSLDQGLQFLIQYYNGEERAKGNILERFSAQQFPDLHSELNLSSLELGDSALYFCASSGRLAGAEQFFGPGTRLTVL.